The TCR beta chain described here comes from a study of response to subunit inactivated influenza vaccine. Study-level findings and limits: Each seasonal flu vaccination may recruit only limited new T cells, authors suggested.

TCRdb processed the RT-PCR reads anew with MiXCR; each CDR3 protein has one entry. The sample yields 550,000 to 600,000 distinct CDR3 sequences, roughly 12% seen once. This clonotype was observed a single time. The target antigen is unknown. The CDR3 totals 13 residues. V lost 1 base and J 7 bases, leaving 9 bases between the germline ends. Germline CDR1 and CDR2: LNHDA and SQIVND (reference sequence). The sample here was PBMCs from blood, taken on the day of vaccination. V is TRBV19 and J is TRBJ2-3; the D gene is possibly TRBD1 (5 bases). The source is a man between 45 and 60 years old who received an inactivated influenza vaccine. The CDR3 region is CASSIGGVNTQYF. The CDR3 nucleotides read TGTGCCAGTAGTATAGGGGGCGTTAATACGCAGTATTTT. Full variable domain (remainder filled in from reference TRBV19 and TRBJ2-3): DGGITQSPKYLFRKEGQNVTLSCEQNLNHDAMYWYRQDPGQGLRLIYYSQIVNDFQKGDIAEGYSVSREKKESFPLTVTSAQKNPTAFYLCASSIGGVNTQYFGPGTRLTVL.